This TCR beta chain is drawn from a study of T cell responses to AZD1222 COVID-19 vaccine. Broader study findings: Increases in Spike-specific TCR breadth and depth were seen after two AZD1222 doses. Reportedly, nearly half the spike-specific TCRs target unmutated variant regions.

Comments on this clone: Its antigen is still unknown.

Per the germline V gene, CDR1 is SGHTS and CDR2 is YDEGEE. Deletions cut 7 bases from V and 5 bases from J, with 15 bases between. The CDR3 consists of 13 residues. Here immunoSEQ multiplex PCR was the method, and the copy in TCRdb shows in-frame clones only, minus some. The sample lists roughly 180,000 clones; roughly nine tenths were seen once. This sequence originates from an adult who received the AZD1222 COVID-19 vaccine. This chain connects TRBV5-8 to TRBJ2-5; D remains ambiguous. Sequencing was performed on peripheral blood, taken 28 days after the second AZD1222 dose. The CDR3 protein is CASLARWLETQYF. The CDR3 region has the DNA TGTGCCAGCCTTGCCAGATGGCTGGAGACCCAGTACTTC.